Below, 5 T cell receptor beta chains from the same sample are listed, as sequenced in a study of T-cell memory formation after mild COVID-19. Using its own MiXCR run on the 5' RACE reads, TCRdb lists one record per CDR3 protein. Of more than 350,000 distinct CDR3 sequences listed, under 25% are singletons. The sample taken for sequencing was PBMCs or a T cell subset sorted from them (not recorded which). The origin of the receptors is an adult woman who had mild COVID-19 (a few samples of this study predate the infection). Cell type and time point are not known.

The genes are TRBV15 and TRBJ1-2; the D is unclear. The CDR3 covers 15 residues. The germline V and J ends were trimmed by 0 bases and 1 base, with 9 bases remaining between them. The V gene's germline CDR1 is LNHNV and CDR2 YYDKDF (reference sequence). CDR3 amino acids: CATSRDVGLNYGYTF. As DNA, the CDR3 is TGTGCCACCAGCAGAGATGTCGGCCTTAACTATGGCTACACCTTC.

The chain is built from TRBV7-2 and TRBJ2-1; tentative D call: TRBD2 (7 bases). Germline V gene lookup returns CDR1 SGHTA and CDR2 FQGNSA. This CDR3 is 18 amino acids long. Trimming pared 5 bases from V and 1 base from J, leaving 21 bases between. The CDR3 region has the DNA TGTGCCAGCAGCCAACTCGGGGGGACATCCATTTCCTACAATGAGCAGTTCTTC. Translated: CASSQLGGTSISYNEQFF.

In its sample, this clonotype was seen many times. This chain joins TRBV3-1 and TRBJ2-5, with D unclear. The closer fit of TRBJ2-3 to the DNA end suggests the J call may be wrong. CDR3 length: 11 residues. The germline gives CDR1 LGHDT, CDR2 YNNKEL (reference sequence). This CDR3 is CASSSLETQYF. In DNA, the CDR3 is TGTGCCAGCAGTTCCCTCGAGACGCAGTATTTT.

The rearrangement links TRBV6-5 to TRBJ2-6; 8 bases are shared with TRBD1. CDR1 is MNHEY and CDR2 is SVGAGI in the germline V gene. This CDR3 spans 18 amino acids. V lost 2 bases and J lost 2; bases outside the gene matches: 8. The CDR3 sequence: CASSYGPGGAAGANVLTF. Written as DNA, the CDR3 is TGTGCCAGCAGTTACGGGCCAGGGGGCGCCGCTGGGGCCAACGTCCTGACTTTC.

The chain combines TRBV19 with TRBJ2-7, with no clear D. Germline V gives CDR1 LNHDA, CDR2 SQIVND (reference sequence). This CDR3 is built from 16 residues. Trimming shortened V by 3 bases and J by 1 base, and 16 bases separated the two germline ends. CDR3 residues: CASSISVGTLSYEQYF. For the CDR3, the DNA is TGTGCCAGTAGTATCTCGGTTGGCACCTTGTCCTACGAGCAGTACTTC.